The sequence of this T cell receptor (beta chain) was determined in a study of blood T cell repertoires in COVID-19. Turning to the study itself: Researchers got acute and convalescent COVID-19 samples from the United States, Italy and Spain. The cDNA or gDNA used as material had been derived from T cells, B-cell-depleted T cells, or PBMCs.

The CDR3 covers 16 residues. V was trimmed by 6 bases and J by 6 bases, leaving 22 bases between them. In germline, CDR1 is SNHLY, CDR2 FYNNEI. Methods used by the authors: Amplified reference gene primers provided the basis for estimating nucleated cell counts. Only in-frame clones appear in the TCRdb table, and some are missing; sequencing was by immunoSEQ multiplex PCR. The V and J calls and clone size were taken over from that table, and D and trimming were inferred from the DNA. The top ten hold 24% of the sample, which has some 88,000 clones, roughly 77% seen once. Sequences were obtained from peripheral blood. The TCR was taken from a human donor in a cohort sampled during active COVID-19. The rearrangement links TRBV2 to TRBJ2-3, with D perhaps matching TRBD2 (6 bases). CDR3 residues: CASSLRKDYNRDTQYF. CDR3 in DNA: TGTGCCAGCAGCTTGAGGAAGGACTACAACCGGGATACGCAGTATTTT.